These 26 T cell receptor beta chains were sequenced from one sample in a study of technical replicates of blood from a handful of donors. The table came from immunoSEQ multiplex PCR; TCRdb's copy has only in-frame clones and leaves some out. The sample lists around 92,000 clones, about 95% occurring once. Sequenced sample: T cells isolated from PBMCs. These receptors were taken from a human donor in good health.

The CDR3 nucleotides are TGCGCCAGCAGCTTTCAGGGTGTCAACTATGGCTACACCTTC. The encoded protein is CASSFQGVNYGYTF. The chain employs TRBV5-1 and TRBJ1-2, with TRBD1 as a possible D gene (5 bases). Germline values: CDR1 SGHRS, CDR2 YFSETQ. Trimming took 2 bases from V and 2 from J, leaving 10 bases between them. The CDR3 is 14 residues long.

This rearrangement joins TRBV9 to TRBJ2-3; 8 bases align to TRBD2. The length of the CDR3 is 15 residues. V lost 4 bases and J lost 2; bases outside the gene matches: 6. Germline lookup yields CDR1 SGDLS and CDR2 YYNGEE. Written as DNA, the CDR3 is TGTGCCAGCAGCATACTAGCGGTACCCACAGATACGCAGTATTTT. This gives the protein CASSILAVPTDTQYF. The full variable domain, with the rest looked up from reference TRBV9 and TRBJ2-3, is DSGVTQTPKHLITATGQRVTLRCSPRSGDLSVYWYQQSLDQGLQFLIQYYNGEERAKGNILERFSAQQFPDLHSELNLSSLELGDSALYFCASSILAVPTDTQYFGPGTRLTVL.

This clone has only one observation. V usage is TRBV9 and J usage is TRBJ2-3; 8 bases are a match to TRBD2. J lost 3 bases, V lost 0 bases, and 6 bases had no gene match. The CDR3 spans 16 residues. Per the germline V gene, CDR1 is SGDLS and CDR2 is YYNGEE. The CDR3 region is CASSVVSGGPTDTQYF. CDR3 DNA sequence: TGTGCCAGCAGCGTAGTGAGCGGGGGCCCTACAGATACGCAGTATTTT.

This clone was counted a single time. The rearrangement links TRBV9 to TRBJ2-1, with 9 positions matching TRBD2. Germline-derived CDR1 and CDR2 are SGDLS and YYNGEE. The CDR3 runs to 15 residues. Losses at the gene ends were 0 bases for V and 9 bases for J; bases not matched to a gene: 7. This chain's CDR3 is CASSVVASGDTEQFF. The CDR3 nucleotides are TGTGCCAGCAGCGTAGTGGCTAGCGGGGATACTGAGCAGTTCTTC.

The CDR3 protein is CASSLGSGNYSNQPQHF. The CDR3 nucleotides are TGCGCCAGCAGTCTTGGGTCAGGGAATTATAGCAATCAGCCCCAGCATTTT. The chain couples TRBV23-1 to TRBJ1-5; weak D call: TRBD1 (5 bases). TRBV23-1 is an open reading frame whose function is uncertain. The V end lost 4 bases, the J end lost 0 bases, and 16 bases lay between the germline ends. The CDR3 extends over 17 amino acids.

This clone was found once. V usage is TRBV6-6 and J usage is TRBJ1-2, with 9 bases identical to TRBD1. J was trimmed by 5 bases and V by 8 bases; bases with no gene match: 3. CDR3 length equals 12 residues. CDR1 is MNHNY, CDR2 SVGAGI, per germline (reference sequence). The CDR3 DNA follows: TGTGCCAGCCAGGACAGGGGTTATGGCTACACCTTC. Residues: CASQDRGYGYTF.

The chain joins TRBV27 to TRBJ1-2; possible D gene TRBD1, 5 bases. Germline V lookup: CDR1 MNHEY, CDR2 SMNVEV (reference sequence). V lost 2 bases, J lost 3 bases, and 10 bases lay in between. The CDR3 extends over 14 amino acids. Here the CDR3 DNA reads TGTGCCAGCAGTTTAGCGGGAGGGGACTATGGCTACACCTTC. Translation gives CASSLAGGDYGYTF.

This clone has only one observation. The chain joins TRBV10-1 to TRBJ2-1; tentatively, D is TRBD1 (7 bases). Trimming cost V 3 bases and J 7 bases, with 16 bases left between them. This CDR3 spans 15 amino acids. CDR1 is WNHNN, CDR2 SYGVQD, per germline (reference sequence). In DNA form, the CDR3 reads TGCGCCAGCAGTGAACAGGGGAGACTAGGAAATGAGCAGTTCTTC. It yields the protein CASSEQGRLGNEQFF.

This chain uses TRBV28 with TRBJ1-5, with D possibly being TRBD1 (5 bases). CDR1 and CDR2 (germline): MDHEN, SYDVKM. The CDR3 runs to 15 residues. V was cut by 2 bases and J by 4 bases, with 12 bases left in between. The CDR3 coding sequence is TGTGCCAGCAGTTTAGACACAGGAGTAAATCAGCCCCAGCATTTT. Translating it yields CASSLDTGVNQPQHF.

The V and J genes are TRBV14 and TRBJ1-1; 7 positions match TRBD1. Germline V gene sequence: CDR1 SGHDN, CDR2 FVKESK. The CDR3 loop spans 13 amino acids. Trimming at V came to 10 bases and at J to 0 bases, leaving 5 bases not matched to a gene. CDR3 loop: CANRQGMNTEAFF. The CDR3 coding sequence is TGTGCCAACAGACAGGGAATGAACACTGAAGCTTTCTTT.

This rearrangement joins TRBV2 to TRBJ2-7; 10 nucleotides align to TRBD2. CDR1 and CDR2 (germline): SNHLY, FYNNEI. This CDR3 is built from 15 residues. After removal of 8 bases from V and 4 bases from J, the junction contained 11 bases not matched to a gene. CDR3 region: CASLGSGRASYEQYF. The CDR3 nucleotides read TGTGCCAGCTTGGGGAGCGGGAGGGCCTCTTACGAGCAGTACTTC.

As to this clone: The germline gene is not matched at one end of the junction; a read error may be the cause. The chain recombines TRBV10-1 with TRBJ2-7; 9 bases are a match to TRBD1. CDR1 and CDR2 (germline): WNHNN, SYGVQD (reference sequence). The CDR3 is 14 residues long. CDR3 sequence (DNA): TGCGCCAGCAGTAAGGGGGACAGGGCCTATGAGCAGTACTTC. It codes for CASSKGDRAYEQYF.

The count of this clone is one. CDR3: CASTQAGVSYEQYF. The CDR3 DNA follows: TGTGCCAGCACCCAAGCGGGAGTCTCCTACGAGCAGTACTTC. The V and J genes are TRBV6-1 and TRBJ2-7; TRBD2 matches 8 bases. The CDR3 has 14 residues. V lost 7 bases, J lost 0 bases, and 5 bases stayed unmatched. Germline CDR1 is MNHNS and CDR2 is SASEGT.

The chain couples TRBV7-9 to TRBJ2-7; D unresolved. Per the germline V gene, CDR1 is SEHNR and CDR2 is FQNEAQ (reference sequence). CDR3 size: 13 residues. Trimming removed 6 bases at V and 0 bases at J, with 9 bases between. The CDR3 sequence: CASSSSLSYEQYF. CDR3 bases: TGTGCCAGCAGTTCTTCCCTCTCCTACGAGCAGTACTTC.

The gene calls are TRBV30 and TRBJ2-2, with D perhaps TRBD1 (5 bases). Trimming removed 1 base from V and 3 bases from J, with 9 bases in between. This CDR3 has 14 amino acids. Germline V CDR1 and CDR2: GTSNPN, SVGIG (reference sequence). CDR3 loop: CAWSEGRYTGELFF. In DNA form, the CDR3 reads TGTGCCTGGAGTGAGGGGCGGTACACCGGGGAGCTGTTTTTT.

The rearrangement joins TRBV7-8 to TRBJ2-5; D remains ambiguous. Trimming removed 1 base from V and 1 base from J, with 7 bases in between. This CDR3 spans 14 amino acids. Germline values: CDR1 SGHVS, CDR2 FQNEAQ. CDR3 sequence: CASSLVWPQETQYF. DNA of the CDR3: TGTGCCAGCAGCTTAGTTTGGCCCCAAGAGACCCAGTACTTC. Full variable domain (remainder filled in from reference TRBV7-8 and TRBJ2-5): GAGVSQSPRYKVAKRGQDVALRCDPISGHVSLFWYQQALGQGPEFLTYFQNEAQLDKSGLPSDRFFAERPEGSVSTLKIQRTQQEDSAVYLCASSLVWPQETQYFGPGTRLLVL.

The chain recombines TRBV5-8 with TRBJ1-4, with D perhaps TRBD1 (6 bases). Trimming stripped 4 bases from V and 8 bases from J, with 18 bases between. The CDR3 loop spans 15 amino acids. The germline gives CDR1 SGHTS, CDR2 YDEGEE. The CDR3 DNA is TGTGCCAGCAGCCCTTCGGCAGGGGAGAGAGAAAAACTGTTTTTT. This codes for CASSPSAGEREKLFF. Full variable domain (missing parts from reference TRBV5-8 and TRBJ1-4): EAGVTQSPTHLIKTRGQQATLRCSPISGHTSVYWYQQALGLGLQFLLWYDEGEERNRGNFPPRFSGRQFPNYSSELNVNALELEDSALYLCASSPSAGEREKLFFGSGTQLSVL.

The chain uses TRBV18 and TRBJ1-5, with D tentatively TRBD1 (6 bases). Germline V gives CDR1 KGHSH, CDR2 LQKENI. The CDR3 covers 14 residues. Trimming cost V 6 bases and J 8 bases, with 17 bases left between them. This chain's CDR3 is CASSPDGGAKPQHF. The DNA for the CDR3 is TGTGCCAGCTCGCCTGATGGGGGGGCGAAGCCCCAGCATTTT.

This clone showed up just a few times. The CDR3 protein is CASTTSGVLSGNTIYF. The CDR3, as DNA: TGTGCCAGCACCACCTCAGGGGTGCTCTCTGGAAACACCATATATTTT. This chain links TRBV11-2 with TRBJ1-3; tentative D call: TRBD1 (6 bases). The germline CDR1 and CDR2 sequences are SGHAT and FQNNGV. V was clipped by 7 bases and J by 0 bases, with 16 bases between them. This CDR3 spans 16 amino acids.

The chain uses TRBV7-2 and TRBJ2-7; D may be TRBD2 (6 bases). Germline lookup yields CDR1 SGHTA and CDR2 FQGNSA. V gave up 1 base and J gave up 6 bases, with 10 bases separating them. The CDR3 runs 13 residues. The CDR3 region is CASSLVPGGEQYF. The CDR3 nucleotides are TGTGCCAGCAGCTTAGTCCCCGGGGGCGAGCAGTACTTC.

The V call is TRBV29-1, the J call TRBJ1-2; 7 positions match TRBD1. Germline CDR1 SQVTM, CDR2 ANQGSEA. J was trimmed by 7 bases and V by 4 bases; bases with no gene match: 6. The CDR3 covers 12 residues. The CDR3 DNA reads TGCAGCGTTGTCGAGGGGGCGCTTGGCTACACCTTC. Protein: CSVVEGALGYTF.

This clone was seen only once. The same CDR3 can be traced to other DNA sequences in this sample. The gene calls are TRBV7-9 and TRBJ2-3, with D tentatively TRBD2 (6 bases). V was clipped by 5 bases and J by 6 bases, with 9 bases between them. CDR3 length equals 12 residues. Per germline, CDR1 SEHNR and CDR2 FQNEAQ (reference sequence). CDR3 nucleotide sequence: TGTGCCAGCAGCCCGGGGAGGGATACGCAGTATTTT. This sequence encodes CASSPGRDTQYF.

This chain connects TRBV2 to TRBJ2-2, with a tentative D call TRBD1 (5 bases). Germline assignment: CDR1 SNHLY and CDR2 FYNNEI. V shed 6 bases and J shed 4 bases, with 12 bases lying between them. This CDR3 is built from 14 residues. This chain's CDR3 is CASRGPGVTGELFF. Written as DNA, the CDR3 is TGTGCCAGCAGGGGGCCAGGAGTCACCGGGGAGCTGTTTTTT.

J is TRBJ1-6 and V is TRBV6-1, with D hard to call. The germline CDR1 and CDR2 sequences are MNHNS and SASEGT. Trimming pared 6 bases from V and 5 bases from J, leaving 17 bases between. The CDR3 totals 16 residues. CDR3 protein: CASREHLSGDNSPLHF. The CDR3 DNA reads TGTGCCAGCAGAGAACACCTATCGGGAGATAATTCACCCCTCCACTTT.

The rearrangement links TRBV7-9 to TRBJ2-5; possible D gene TRBD1, 5 bases. The CDR3 loop spans 15 amino acids. Germline V gene lookup returns CDR1 SEHNR and CDR2 FQNEAQ (reference sequence). Trimming left V 1 base short and J 1 base short, with 10 bases between. The CDR3 is CASSLGTGSQETQYF. The CDR3 DNA reads TGTGCCAGCAGCTTAGGAACAGGATCCCAAGAGACCCAGTACTTC.

The rearrangement uses TRBV29-1 and TRBJ1-1; maybe TRBD1 (6 bases). Germline lookup yields CDR1 SQVTM and CDR2 ANQGSEA. V was cut by 3 bases and J by 0 bases, with 11 bases left in between. This CDR3 is built from 14 residues. The CDR3 is CSVEVTGMNTEAFF. The CDR3 nucleotides read TGCAGCGTTGAGGTGACAGGTATGAACACTGAAGCTTTCTTT. The whole variable domain, remainder taken from reference TRBV29-1 and TRBJ1-1, is SAVISQKPSRDICQRGTSLTIQCQVDSQVTMMFWYRQQPGQSLTLIATANQGSEATYESGFVIDKFPISRPNLTFSTLTVSNMSPEDSSIYLCSVEVTGMNTEAFFGQGTRLTVV.